Below, one T cell receptor beta chain is given with its context. The antigen remains undetermined. The record originates from a study of cytomegalovirus exposure and HLA in healthy donors. Findings and caveats of the study: One variant, a missense change in DCLRE1C, was linked in a later analysis to TCR beta V- and J-gene trimming. Across all donors, roughly uniform sequencing depth was an assumption of the presence/absence analyses. The authors enumerated 150 to 200 TCR beta chains as linked to cytomegalovirus.

The PCR contained 60 Vbeta and 13 Jbeta primers. Study processing details: Some 10 million of about 80 million unique TCR beta chains were shared, per a later count. Sequencing used immunoSEQ multiplex PCR; TCRdb keeps in-frame clones, though not all of them. From that table come the V and J calls and clone size; the DNA was used to work out D and trimming. The data hold around 130,000 clones, with around 80% observed a single time. Losses at the gene ends were 3 bases for V and 10 bases for J; bases not matched to a gene: 11. The CDR3 runs to 14 residues. Germline assignment: CDR1 MNHEY and CDR2 SVGAGI.

This sequence originates from a man aged 50 or older in good health and CMV-seronegative. The sample consisted of PBMCs. V and J are TRBV6-5 and TRBJ1-2, with TRBD1 matching over 7 bases. The CDR3 sequence is CASSYQITGVAYTF. The CDR3 bases are TGTGCCAGCAGTTATCAAATAACAGGGGTTGCCTACACCTTC.